A selection of T cell receptor beta chains follows, all from one sample in a study of blood T cell repertoires in COVID-19. Profiled with immunoSEQ multiplex PCR; TCRdb holds only in-frame clones, not every one. The table has fewer than 200,000 clones, around 79% seen once. Sequencing was done on a sample of PBMCs or T cells enriched from blood (not recorded which). The receptors originated from a woman in her 70s in a cohort exposed to, infected with or recovered from COVID-19 (not recorded which). Both conserved end residues are part of each CDR3. The D gene is left open where the match is weak. Size is omitted from some rows. Given values are once, few, many or a class for expanded clones.

DNA	CDR3	V	size	J	D
TGTGCCACCAGTACAGCCCCTCGATTGAACACTGAAGCTTTCTTT	CATSTAPRLNTEAFF	TRBV24-1	few	TRBJ1-1	NA
TGTGCCAGCGGACTAGCGGGATGGGATGAGCAGTTCTTC	CASGLAGWDEQFF	TRBV19	few	TRBJ2-1	TRBD2
TGTGCCAGCAGCTCCGGGACAGTGAGGCAAGAGACCCAGTACTTC	CASSSGTVRQETQYF	TRBV7-3	NA	TRBJ2-5	TRBD1
TGCGCCAGCACCGTCGACAGTGGCCTCTACAATGAGCAGTTCTTC	CASTVDSGLYNEQFF	TRBV5-1	NA	TRBJ2-1	NA
TGCGCCAGCAGCTCGACAGGGCTGGGAAACATTCAGTACTTC	CASSSTGLGNIQYF	TRBV5-1	few	TRBJ2-4	TRBD1
TGTGCCAGCAGCTTTGGCAGGGTCGGGTCACCCCTCCACTTT	CASSFGRVGSPLHF	TRBV5-4	NA	TRBJ1-6	NA
TGCGCCAGCAGCTTGGGTCTCCGCGTTACTGGAAACACCATATATTTT	CASSLGLRVTGNTIYF	TRBV5-1	NA	TRBJ1-3	NA
TGTGCCAGCAGCCGGGACACAAGCAATCAGCCCCAGCATTTT	CASSRDTSNQPQHF	TRBV2	NA	TRBJ1-5	NA
TGTGCCAGCAGTTTAATTGGTAGCGGGAGGGGCACAGATACGCAGTATTTT	CASSLIGSGRGTDTQYF	TRBV27	NA	TRBJ2-3	TRBD2
TGTGCCAGCAGCTTAGGATATCCTGAGGGTTCACCCCTCCACTTT	CASSLGYPEGSPLHF	TRBV7-2	NA	TRBJ1-6	NA
TGTGCCAGCAGTTTTTCCAACACAGATACGCAGTATTTT	CASSFSNTDTQYF	TRBV12-3/TRBV12-4	NA	TRBJ2-3	NA
TGTGCCTGGAGTGTACAGGTTTCACCCCTCCACTTT	CAWSVQVSPLHF	TRBV30	NA	TRBJ1-6	NA
TGTGCCAGTAGGACAGTTGGCAACACCATATATTTT	CASRTVGNTIYF	TRBV19	NA	TRBJ1-3	NA
TGCGCCAGCAGCTTGGCCTCGGAGGGCACCGGGGAGCTGTTTTTT	CASSLASEGTGELFF	TRBV5-1	NA	TRBJ2-2	NA
TGTGCCAGCAGCTTTCCGACAGGACGCACAGATACGCAGTATTTT	CASSFPTGRTDTQYF	TRBV7-2	NA	TRBJ2-3	NA
TGTGCCAGCAGTGCCCGGGTCCGATGGGAGCGGGGCACCGGGGAGCTGTTTTTT	CASSARVRWERGTGELFF	TRBV6-1	few	TRBJ2-2	TRBD2
TGTGCCAGCAGAAGGACAGGGGGTCCCGATGAGCAGTTCTTC	CASRRTGGPDEQFF	TRBV6-5	NA	TRBJ2-1	TRBD1
TGTGCCAGCAGTTGGCCGGGACAGTTGAACACTGAAGCTTTCTTT	CASSWPGQLNTEAFF	TRBV28	NA	TRBJ1-1	TRBD1
TGTGCCAGCAGCTGGCCGGGGGACCCAGATACGCAGTATTTT	CASSWPGDPDTQYF	TRBV7-6	NA	TRBJ2-3	NA
TGTGCCAGCAGCCACAACAGGGGGCGCTGGAATGAGCAGTTCTTC	CASSHNRGRWNEQFF	TRBV14	many	TRBJ2-1	TRBD1
TGTGCCAGCAGCTTATTCGCAGGTTCCGAGCAGTACTTC	CASSLFAGSEQYF	TRBV7-9	NA	TRBJ2-7	NA
TGTGCCAGCAGCTTACTGTCCTCTGGAAACACCATATATTTT	CASSLLSSGNTIYF	TRBV11-3	NA	TRBJ1-3	NA
TGTGCCAGCAGCTTAGGACCGGGACAGGGTACTTCACCCCTCCACTTT	CASSLGPGQGTSPLHF	TRBV7-2	NA	TRBJ1-6	TRBD1
TGTGCCAGCAGCTTAAATGGCGGGAACCCGGAGACCCAGTACTTC	CASSLNGGNPETQYF	TRBV7-2	NA	TRBJ2-5	NA
TGTGCCAGCAGCTCGCGCGACAGGCCCCCTGGTCCCAAGCAGTTCTTC	CASSSRDRPPGPKQFF	TRBV5-5	NA	TRBJ2-1	NA
TGTGCCAGCAGCTGGGCGGGGGATACGCAGTATTTT	CASSWAGDTQYF	TRBV5-5	NA	TRBJ2-3	NA
TGTGCCTGGAGTCGGGGTGGTCAAGAGACCCAGTACTTC	CAWSRGGQETQYF	TRBV30	NA	TRBJ2-5	NA
TGTGCCAGCAGCCAGGAGATGAGTGGTGAAAAACTGTTTTTT	CASSQEMSGEKLFF	TRBV14	NA	TRBJ1-4	NA
TGTGCCAGCAGCTCCGGGGACATTTTAAAGGCTTTCTTT	CASSSGDILKAFF	TRBV6-2/TRBV6-3	NA	TRBJ1-1	NA
TGTGCCATATCGGAGAGACAGGGGACTGAAGCTTTCTTT	CAISERQGTEAFF	TRBV10-3	NA	TRBJ1-1	TRBD1
TGTGCCAGCAGCTTGTCACAGGGTCATGAGCAGTTCTTC	CASSLSQGHEQFF	TRBV11-2	NA	TRBJ2-1	NA
TGTGCCAGCAGCGCTTGGACCGGGAGGTCCTACGAGCAGTACTTC	CASSAWTGRSYEQYF	TRBV7-9	NA	TRBJ2-7	TRBD2
TGTGCCAGCAGCCTCCTCGGCGGAAATTATCAGCCCCAGCATTTT	CASSLLGGNYQPQHF	TRBV7-2	once	TRBJ1-5	NA
TGTGCCGGGGGGACAGACAGCCTCCAGAGGCCCCAGCATTTT	CAGGTDSLQRPQHF	TRBV6-6	NA	TRBJ1-5	TRBD1
TGTGCCAGCAGCCCCACAGGGGACTCCTACAATGAGCAGTTCTTC	CASSPTGDSYNEQFF	TRBV3-1/TRBV3-2	NA	TRBJ2-1	TRBD1
TGTGCCAGCAGCTTCCGGGGGGCAGTAACCGGGGAGCTGTTTTTT	CASSFRGAVTGELFF	TRBV13	NA	TRBJ2-2	NA
TGTGCCAGCAGCCGGGGACTAGTGAACACCGGGGAGCTGTTTTTT	CASSRGLVNTGELFF	TRBV5-8	NA	TRBJ2-2	TRBD2
TGTGCCAGCCAAAACAGGATTACAGATACGCAGTATTTT	CASQNRITDTQYF	TRBV25-1	NA	TRBJ2-3	NA
TGTGCCAGTAGTCGGGGACTAGCGGTAAACAATGAGCAGTTCTTC	CASSRGLAVNNEQFF	TRBV19	once	TRBJ2-1	TRBD2
TGTGCCAGCACCCCCCCGGACAGTAATGAAAAACTGTTTTTT	CASTPPDSNEKLFF	TRBV7-9	NA	TRBJ1-4	NA